The T cell receptor beta chain described here comes from a study of CD8 T cells in ankylosing spondylitis. General study points: Apparently characteristic of ankylosing spondylitis blood was a TCR beta motif (roughly eight highly homologous variants).

On this clonotype itself: Its antigen is not identified.

Each CDR3 protein gets one entry after TCRdb re-called the 5' RACE reads with MiXCR. The data show under 950,000 distinct CDR3 sequences, with 15% to 20% seen just once and approximately 18% held by the top ten. Germline CDR1 is SEHNR and CDR2 is FQNEAQ (reference sequence). V lost 0 bases and J lost 7, with 12 bases in between. The CDR3 is 15 amino acids. This sequence was found in a male donor with ankylosing spondylitis. The chain recombines TRBV7-9 with TRBJ2-2; D unclear. What was sequenced was blood, either unsorted or a sorted T cell fraction (not recorded which). CDR3 sequence: CASSLARETGGELFF. In DNA, the CDR3 is TGTGCCAGCAGCTTAGCGCGAGAGACCGGCGGGGAGCTGTTTTTT.